Listed below are T cell receptor beta chains from one sample, sequenced in a study of T-cell reconstitution after alpha-beta-depleted transplantation in children. MiXCR, applied by TCRdb to the PCR reads, yields one record per CDR3 protein. This table holds fewer than 750,000 distinct CDR3 sequences, more than 20% found once. The material was PBMCs, mostly from graft donor cells, obtained 360 days after TCRalphabeta/CD19-depleted stem cell transplant. These receptors were collected from a boy in the first two years of life who had a stem cell transplant for acute myeloid leukemia, so the T cells may come from the graft donor. Both conserved end residues are part of each CDR3. D genes are given only for firm matches. A clone size is listed for some rows: how often the clone was seen (once, few, many), or a class if it is expanded.

d_call: -; clone_size: -; j_call: TRBJ2-1; v_call: TRBV24-1; cdr3_aa: CAASYGGGGSSYNEQFF; cdr3_nt: TGTGCGGCCAGTTATGGAGGGGGGGGGAGCTCCTACAATGAGCAGTTCTTC
d_call: TRBD1; clone_size: -; j_call: TRBJ1-1; v_call: TRBV6-1; cdr3_aa: CASSGSDRVGAEAFF; cdr3_nt: TGTGCCAGCAGCGGCTCGGACAGGGTGGGGGCTGAAGCTTTCTTT
d_call: -; clone_size: -; j_call: TRBJ2-5; v_call: TRBV12-3/TRBV12-4; cdr3_aa: CASSIGTRGRETQYF; cdr3_nt: TGTGCCAGCAGCATTGGGACACGGGGTAGAGAGACCCAGTACTTC
d_call: -; clone_size: many; j_call: TRBJ1-2; v_call: TRBV28; cdr3_aa: CASSSLPRGYTF; cdr3_nt: TGTGCCAGCAGTTCACTCCCGCGTGGCTACACCTTC
d_call: TRBD2; clone_size: -; j_call: TRBJ2-5; v_call: TRBV6-1; cdr3_aa: CASSTSGGAGETQYF; cdr3_nt: TGTGCCAGCAGCACTAGCGGGGGGGCCGGAGAGACCCAGTACTTC
d_call: TRBD2; clone_size: many; j_call: TRBJ2-2; v_call: TRBV6-1; cdr3_aa: CASPGTSGHTGELFF; cdr3_nt: TGTGCCAGCCCAGGGACTAGCGGGCACACCGGGGAGCTGTTTTTT
d_call: TRBD2; clone_size: -; j_call: TRBJ2-1; v_call: TRBV6-5; cdr3_aa: CASSYVAGLYNEQFF; cdr3_nt: TGTGCCAGCAGTTATGTAGCGGGGCTCTACAATGAGCAGTTCTTC
d_call: -; clone_size: many; j_call: TRBJ2-7; v_call: TRBV28; cdr3_aa: CASSLGRTSSYEQYF; cdr3_nt: TGTGCCAGCAGTTTGGGACGGACATCCTCCTACGAGCAGTACTTC
d_call: TRBD1; clone_size: -; j_call: TRBJ2-2; v_call: TRBV28; cdr3_aa: CASTLGQGGNTGELFF; cdr3_nt: TGTGCCAGCACCCTAGGACAGGGAGGGAACACCGGGGAGCTGTTTTTT
d_call: TRBD2; clone_size: many; j_call: TRBJ2-3; v_call: TRBV29-1; cdr3_aa: CSAKRLAGGTDTQYF; cdr3_nt: TGCAGCGCTAAAAGGCTAGCGGGGGGCACAGATACGCAGTATTTT
d_call: -; clone_size: few; j_call: TRBJ2-5; v_call: TRBV6-2/TRBV6-3; cdr3_aa: CASSSYRQVGETQYF; cdr3_nt: TGTGCCAGCAGTTCCTATAGACAGGTGGGAGAGACCCAGTACTTC
d_call: -; clone_size: few; j_call: TRBJ2-1; v_call: TRBV7-9; cdr3_aa: CASSFRQEGNEQFF; cdr3_nt: TGTGCCAGCAGCTTCAGACAGGAGGGCAATGAGCAGTTCTTC
d_call: TRBD2; clone_size: -; j_call: TRBJ2-1; v_call: TRBV7-8; cdr3_aa: CASSLQIRLAGGKNEQFF; cdr3_nt: TGTGCCAGCAGCTTACAGATCAGACTAGCGGGGGGTAAAAATGAGCAGTTCTTC
d_call: -; clone_size: many; j_call: TRBJ2-7; v_call: TRBV20-1; cdr3_aa: CSARQSGTYEQYF; cdr3_nt: TGCAGTGCTAGACAGAGTGGGACCTACGAGCAGTACTTC
d_call: -; clone_size: -; j_call: TRBJ1-4; v_call: TRBV27; cdr3_aa: CASQKQGGNEKLFF; cdr3_nt: TGTGCCAGCCAAAAGCAGGGCGGTAATGAAAAACTGTTTTTT
d_call: -; clone_size: few; j_call: TRBJ2-2; v_call: TRBV5-4; cdr3_aa: CASSLNRANTGELFF; cdr3_nt: TGTGCCAGCAGCTTGAACCGCGCGAACACCGGGGAGCTGTTTTTT
d_call: TRBD2; clone_size: few; j_call: TRBJ2-1; v_call: TRBV7-2; cdr3_aa: CASSLSTGGGNEQFF; cdr3_nt: TGTGCCAGCAGCTTATCAACTGGGGGGGGCAATGAGCAGTTCTTC
d_call: TRBD2; clone_size: -; j_call: TRBJ2-1; v_call: TRBV5-6; cdr3_aa: CASRWTSGGPQPYNEQFF; cdr3_nt: TGTGCCAGCAGGTGGACTAGCGGGGGGCCTCAACCGTACAATGAGCAGTTCTTC
d_call: TRBD1; clone_size: -; j_call: TRBJ2-1; v_call: TRBV7-9; cdr3_aa: CASSPPGQGAYNEQFF; cdr3_nt: TGTGCCAGCAGCCCTCCGGGACAGGGGGCCTACAATGAGCAGTTCTTC
d_call: -; clone_size: -; j_call: TRBJ2-7; v_call: TRBV7-6; cdr3_aa: CASSLDVGSEQYF; cdr3_nt: TGTGCCAGCAGCTTAGATGTGGGGAGCGAGCAGTACTTC
d_call: -; clone_size: many; j_call: TRBJ1-1; v_call: TRBV18; cdr3_aa: CASSPQGLDTEAFF; cdr3_nt: TGTGCCAGCTCACCTCAGGGTCTTGACACTGAAGCTTTCTTT
d_call: -; clone_size: few; j_call: TRBJ2-3; v_call: TRBV6-5; cdr3_aa: CASSYSIGTDTQYF; cdr3_nt: TGTGCCAGCAGTTACTCGATTGGTACAGATACGCAGTATTTT
d_call: TRBD1; clone_size: many; j_call: TRBJ1-2; v_call: TRBV6-6; cdr3_aa: CASGQGVYGYTF; cdr3_nt: TGTGCCAGCGGACAGGGGGTTTATGGCTACACCTTC
d_call: -; clone_size: few; j_call: TRBJ2-2; v_call: TRBV12-3/TRBV12-4; cdr3_aa: CASSPSSPISNTGELFF; cdr3_nt: TGTGCCAGCAGTCCGTCGAGCCCTATTTCGAACACCGGGGAGCTGTTTTTT
d_call: TRBD1; clone_size: many; j_call: TRBJ2-2; v_call: TRBV2; cdr3_aa: CASRGQGTTGELFF; cdr3_nt: TGTGCCAGCAGGGGACAGGGGACGACCGGGGAGCTGTTTTTT
d_call: TRBD1; clone_size: few; j_call: TRBJ1-1; v_call: TRBV12-3/TRBV12-4; cdr3_aa: CASSLEQGAVAEAFF; cdr3_nt: TGTGCCAGCAGTTTGGAACAGGGGGCGGTCGCTGAAGCTTTCTTT
d_call: -; clone_size: -; j_call: TRBJ2-5; v_call: TRBV9; cdr3_aa: CASTDDSQETQYF; cdr3_nt: TGTGCCAGCACCGATGACAGCCAAGAGACCCAGTACTTC